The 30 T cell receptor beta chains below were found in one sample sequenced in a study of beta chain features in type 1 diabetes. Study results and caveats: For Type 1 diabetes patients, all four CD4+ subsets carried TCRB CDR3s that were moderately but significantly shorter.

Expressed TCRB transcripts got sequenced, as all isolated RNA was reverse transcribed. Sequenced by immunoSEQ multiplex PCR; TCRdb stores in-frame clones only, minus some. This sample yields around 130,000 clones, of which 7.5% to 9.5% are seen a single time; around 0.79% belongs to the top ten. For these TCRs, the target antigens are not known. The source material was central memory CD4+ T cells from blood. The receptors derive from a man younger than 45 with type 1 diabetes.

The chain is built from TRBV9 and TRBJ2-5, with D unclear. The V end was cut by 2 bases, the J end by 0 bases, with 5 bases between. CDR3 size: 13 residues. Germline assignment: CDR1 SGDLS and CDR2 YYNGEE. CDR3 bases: TGTGCCAGCAGCGTCGAGGACCAAGAGACCCAGTACTTC. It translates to CASSVEDQETQYF.

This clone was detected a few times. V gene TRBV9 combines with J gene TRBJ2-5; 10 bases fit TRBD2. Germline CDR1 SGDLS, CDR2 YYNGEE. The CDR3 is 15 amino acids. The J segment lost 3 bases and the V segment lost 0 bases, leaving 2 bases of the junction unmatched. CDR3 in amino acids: CASSVAGTSEETQYF. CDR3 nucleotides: TGTGCCAGCAGCGTAGCAGGGACTAGCGAAGAGACCCAGTACTTC.

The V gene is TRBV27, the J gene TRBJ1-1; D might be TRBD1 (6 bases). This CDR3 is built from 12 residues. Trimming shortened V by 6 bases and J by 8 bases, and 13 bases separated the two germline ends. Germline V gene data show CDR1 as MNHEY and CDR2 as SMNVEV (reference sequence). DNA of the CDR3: TGTGCCAGCAGGAATACAGGGAAAGAAGCTTTCTTT. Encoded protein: CASRNTGKEAFF.

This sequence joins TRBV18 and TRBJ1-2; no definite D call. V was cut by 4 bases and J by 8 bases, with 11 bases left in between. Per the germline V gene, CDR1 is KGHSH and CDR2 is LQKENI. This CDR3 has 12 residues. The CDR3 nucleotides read TGTGCCAGCTCACTAGATGCCGCCGGCTACACCTTC. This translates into CASSLDAAGYTF.

CDR3 loop: CASSPDREYEQYF. The CDR3 DNA reads TGTGCCAGCAGTCCGGACAGGGAGTACGAGCAGTACTTC. The chain combines TRBV28 with TRBJ2-7, with TRBD1 matching 8 bases. V was pared by 5 bases and J by 4 bases, with 4 bases of the junction left unmatched. Germline CDR1 and CDR2: MDHEN and SYDVKM. The CDR3 is 13 amino acids.

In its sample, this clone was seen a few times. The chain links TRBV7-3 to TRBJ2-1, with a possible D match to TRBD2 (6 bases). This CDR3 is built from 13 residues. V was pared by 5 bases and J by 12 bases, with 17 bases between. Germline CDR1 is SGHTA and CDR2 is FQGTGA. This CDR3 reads CASSLDAGGVQFF. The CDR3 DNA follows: TGTGCCAGCAGCCTCGATGCAGGCGGGGTGCAGTTCTTC.

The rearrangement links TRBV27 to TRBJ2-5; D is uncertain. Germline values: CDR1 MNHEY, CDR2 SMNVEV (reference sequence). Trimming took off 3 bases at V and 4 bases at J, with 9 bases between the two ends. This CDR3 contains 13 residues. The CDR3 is CASSLRLRETQYF. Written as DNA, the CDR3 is TGTGCCAGCAGTTTGCGGTTGAGAGAGACCCAGTACTTC.

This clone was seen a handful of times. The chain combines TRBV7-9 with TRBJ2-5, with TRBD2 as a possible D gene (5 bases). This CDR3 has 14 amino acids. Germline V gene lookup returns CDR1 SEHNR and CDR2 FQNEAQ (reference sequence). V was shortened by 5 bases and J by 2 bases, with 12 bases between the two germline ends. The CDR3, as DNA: TGTGCCAGCAGCCCTAGACTAATGCAAGAGACCCAGTACTTC. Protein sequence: CASSPRLMQETQYF.

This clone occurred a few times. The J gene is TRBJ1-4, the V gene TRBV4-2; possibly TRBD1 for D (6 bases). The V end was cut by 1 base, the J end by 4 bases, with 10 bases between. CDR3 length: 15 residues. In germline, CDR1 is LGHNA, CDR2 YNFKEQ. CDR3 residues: CASSQVGQINEKLFF. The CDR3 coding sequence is TGTGCCAGCAGCCAAGTAGGACAGATTAATGAAAAACTGTTTTTT.

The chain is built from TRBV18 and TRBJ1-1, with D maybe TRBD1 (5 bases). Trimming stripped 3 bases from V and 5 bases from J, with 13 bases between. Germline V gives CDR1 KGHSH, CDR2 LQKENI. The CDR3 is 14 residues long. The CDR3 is CASSPPGGGTEAFF. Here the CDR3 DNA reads TGTGCCAGCTCACCGCCCGGGGGAGGGACTGAAGCTTTCTTT. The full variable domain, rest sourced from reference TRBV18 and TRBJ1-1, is NAGVMQNPRHLVRRRGQEARLRCSPMKGHSHVYWYRQLPEEGLKFMVYLQKENIIDESGMPKERFSAEFPKEGPSILRIQQVVRGDSAAYFCASSPPGGGTEAFFGQGTRLTVV.

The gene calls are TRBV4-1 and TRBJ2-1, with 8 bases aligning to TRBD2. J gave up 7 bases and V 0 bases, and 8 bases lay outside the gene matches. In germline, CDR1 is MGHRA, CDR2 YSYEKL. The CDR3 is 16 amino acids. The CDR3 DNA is TGCGCCAGCAGCCAAGAGGTAGCGGGGTACGATAATGAGCAGTTCTTC. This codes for CASSQEVAGYDNEQFF.

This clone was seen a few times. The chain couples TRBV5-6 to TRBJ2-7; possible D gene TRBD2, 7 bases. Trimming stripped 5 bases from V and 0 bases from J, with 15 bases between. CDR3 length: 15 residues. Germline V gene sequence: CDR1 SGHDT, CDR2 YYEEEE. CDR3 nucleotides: TGTGCCAGCAGTGAGGGAGGGGGACCCTCCTACGAGCAGTACTTC. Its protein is CASSEGGGPSYEQYF.

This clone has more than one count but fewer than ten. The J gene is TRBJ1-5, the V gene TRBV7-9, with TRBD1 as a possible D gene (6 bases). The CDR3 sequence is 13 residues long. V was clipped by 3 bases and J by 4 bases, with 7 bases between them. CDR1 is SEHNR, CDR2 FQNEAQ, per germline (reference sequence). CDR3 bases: TGTGCCAGCAGCTTCACAGGGAATCAGCCCCAGCATTTT. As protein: CASSFTGNQPQHF.

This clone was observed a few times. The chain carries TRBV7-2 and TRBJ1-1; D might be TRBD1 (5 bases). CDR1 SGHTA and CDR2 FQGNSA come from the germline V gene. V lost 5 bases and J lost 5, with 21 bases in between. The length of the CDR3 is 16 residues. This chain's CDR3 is CASSPNSPGLYTEAFF. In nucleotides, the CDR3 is TGTGCCAGCAGCCCAAACTCCCCGGGACTTTATACTGAAGCTTTCTTT.

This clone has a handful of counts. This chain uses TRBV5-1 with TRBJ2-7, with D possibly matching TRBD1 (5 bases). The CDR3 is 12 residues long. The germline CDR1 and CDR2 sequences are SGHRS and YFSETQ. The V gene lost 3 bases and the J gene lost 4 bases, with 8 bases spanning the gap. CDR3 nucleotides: TGCGCCAGCAGCTCCCCAGGGTACGAGCAGTACTTC. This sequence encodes CASSSPGYEQYF.

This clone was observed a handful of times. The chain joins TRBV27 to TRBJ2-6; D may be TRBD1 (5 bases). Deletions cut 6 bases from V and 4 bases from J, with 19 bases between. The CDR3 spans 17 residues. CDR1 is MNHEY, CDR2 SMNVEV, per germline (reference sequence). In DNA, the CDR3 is TGTGCCAGCAGCCCAAGGTGGGGCGAAGAGGGGGCCAACGTCCTGACTTTC. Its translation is CASSPRWGEEGANVLTF.

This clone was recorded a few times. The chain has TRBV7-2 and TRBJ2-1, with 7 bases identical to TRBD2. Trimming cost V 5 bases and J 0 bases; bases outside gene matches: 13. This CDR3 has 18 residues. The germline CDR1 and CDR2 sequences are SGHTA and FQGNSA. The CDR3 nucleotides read TGTGCCAGCAGCCCGACCTCTAGCGGAGACCCCTCCTACAATGAGCAGTTCTTC. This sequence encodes CASSPTSSGDPSYNEQFF.

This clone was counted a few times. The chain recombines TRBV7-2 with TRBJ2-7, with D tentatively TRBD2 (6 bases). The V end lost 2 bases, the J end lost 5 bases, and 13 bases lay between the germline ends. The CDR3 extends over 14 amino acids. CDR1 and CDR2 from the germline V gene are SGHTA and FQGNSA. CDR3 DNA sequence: TGTGCCAGCAGCTTAAATTCCGGGAGTGACGAGCAGTACTTC. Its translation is CASSLNSGSDEQYF.

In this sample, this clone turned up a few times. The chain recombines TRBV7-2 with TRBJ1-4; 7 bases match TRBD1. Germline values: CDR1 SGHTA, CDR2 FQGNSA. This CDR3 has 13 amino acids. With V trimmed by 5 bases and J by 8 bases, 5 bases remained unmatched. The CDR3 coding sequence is TGTGCCAGCAGCCCGGGGACAGAGGAAAAACTGTTTTTT. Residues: CASSPGTEEKLFF.

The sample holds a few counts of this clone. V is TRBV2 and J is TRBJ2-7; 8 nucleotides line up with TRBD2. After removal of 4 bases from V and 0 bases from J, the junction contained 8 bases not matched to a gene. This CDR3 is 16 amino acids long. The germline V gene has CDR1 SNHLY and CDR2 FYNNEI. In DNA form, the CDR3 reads TGTGCCAGCAGTGCAGCGGGGGCCTTTGCCTCCTACGAGCAGTACTTC. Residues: CASSAAGAFASYEQYF.

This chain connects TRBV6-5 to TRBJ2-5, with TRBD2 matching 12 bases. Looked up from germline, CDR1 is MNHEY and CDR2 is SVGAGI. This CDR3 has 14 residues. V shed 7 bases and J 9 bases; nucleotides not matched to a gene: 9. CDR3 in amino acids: CASNAGTSGLSQYF. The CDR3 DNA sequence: TGTGCCAGCAACGCCGGGACTAGCGGGTTGTCCCAGTACTTC.

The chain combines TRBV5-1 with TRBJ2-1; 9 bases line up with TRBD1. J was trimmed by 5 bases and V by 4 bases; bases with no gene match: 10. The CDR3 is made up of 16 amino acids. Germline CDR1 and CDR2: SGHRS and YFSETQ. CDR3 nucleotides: TGCGCCAGCAGCCAAACCGGGACAGGGAGACACAATGAGCAGTTCTTC. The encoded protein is CASSQTGTGRHNEQFF.

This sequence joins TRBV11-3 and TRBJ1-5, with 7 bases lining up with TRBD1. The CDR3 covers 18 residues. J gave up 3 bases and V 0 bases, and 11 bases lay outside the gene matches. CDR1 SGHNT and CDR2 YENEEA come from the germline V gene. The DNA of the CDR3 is TGTGCCAGCAGCTTAGAGCCCCAGGACAGGTCTTCCAATCAGCCCCAGCATTTT. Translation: CASSLEPQDRSSNQPQHF.

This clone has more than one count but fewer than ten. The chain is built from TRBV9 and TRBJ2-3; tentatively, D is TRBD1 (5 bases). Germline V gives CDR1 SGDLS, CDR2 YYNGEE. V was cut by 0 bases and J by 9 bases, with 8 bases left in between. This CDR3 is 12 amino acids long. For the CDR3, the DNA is TGTGCCAGCAGCGTAGCGGACATGACGCAGTATTTT. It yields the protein CASSVADMTQYF. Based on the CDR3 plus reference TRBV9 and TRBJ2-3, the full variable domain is DSGVTQTPKHLITATGQRVTLRCSPRSGDLSVYWYQQSLDQGLQFLIQYYNGEERAKGNILERFSAQQFPDLHSELNLSSLELGDSALYFCASSVADMTQYFGPGTRLTVL.

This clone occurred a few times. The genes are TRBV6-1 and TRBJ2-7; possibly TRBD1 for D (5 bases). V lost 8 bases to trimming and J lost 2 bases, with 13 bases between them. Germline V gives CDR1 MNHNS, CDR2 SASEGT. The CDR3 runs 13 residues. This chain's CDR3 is CASADRQTYEQYF. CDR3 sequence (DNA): TGTGCCAGCGCCGATCGACAGACCTACGAGCAGTACTTC.

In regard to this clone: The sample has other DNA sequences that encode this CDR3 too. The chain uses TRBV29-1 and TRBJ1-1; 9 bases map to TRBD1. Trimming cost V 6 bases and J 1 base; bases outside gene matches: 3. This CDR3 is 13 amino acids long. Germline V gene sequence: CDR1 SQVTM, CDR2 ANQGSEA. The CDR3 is CSVAGQGNTEAFF. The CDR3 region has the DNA TGCAGCGTCGCGGGACAGGGGAACACTGAAGCTTTCTTT. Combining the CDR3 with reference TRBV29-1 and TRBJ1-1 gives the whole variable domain SAVISQKPSRDICQRGTSLTIQCQVDSQVTMMFWYRQQPGQSLTLIATANQGSEATYESGFVIDKFPISRPNLTFSTLTVSNMSPEDSSIYLCSVAGQGNTEAFFGQGTRLTVV.

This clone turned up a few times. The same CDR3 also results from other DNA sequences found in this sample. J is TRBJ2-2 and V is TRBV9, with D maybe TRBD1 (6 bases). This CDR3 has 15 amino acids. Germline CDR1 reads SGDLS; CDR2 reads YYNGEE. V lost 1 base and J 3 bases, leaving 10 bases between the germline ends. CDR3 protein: CASSVQGRDTGELFF. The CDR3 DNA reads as TGTGCCAGCAGCGTACAGGGGCGGGACACCGGGGAGCTGTTTTTT.

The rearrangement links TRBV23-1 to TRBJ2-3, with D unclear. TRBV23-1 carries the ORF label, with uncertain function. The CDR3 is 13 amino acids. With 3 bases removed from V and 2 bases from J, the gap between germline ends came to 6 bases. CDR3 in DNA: TGCGCCAGCAGTCACTCTTCCACAGATACGCAGTATTTT. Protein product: CASSHSSTDTQYF.

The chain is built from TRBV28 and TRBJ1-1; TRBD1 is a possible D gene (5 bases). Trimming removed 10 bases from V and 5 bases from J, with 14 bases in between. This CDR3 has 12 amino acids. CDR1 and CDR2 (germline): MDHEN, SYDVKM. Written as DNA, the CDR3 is TGTGCCACTTCAGGGTGGTTTACTGAAGCTTTCTTT. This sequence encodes CATSGWFTEAFF.

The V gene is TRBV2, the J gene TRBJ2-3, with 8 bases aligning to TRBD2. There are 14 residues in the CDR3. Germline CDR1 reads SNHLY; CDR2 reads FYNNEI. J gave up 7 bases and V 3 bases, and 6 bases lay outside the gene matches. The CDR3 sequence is CASSEELAVHTQYF. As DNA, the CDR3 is TGTGCCAGCAGTGAGGAACTAGCGGTGCATACGCAGTATTTT.